This T cell receptor beta chain was profiled in a study of blood T cell repertoires in COVID-19. The V gene's germline CDR1 is KGHSH and CDR2 LQKENI. The CDR3 consists of 13 residues. V gave up 6 bases and J gave up 4 bases, with 12 bases separating them. Seattle researchers signed up patients amid active infection and tracked them longitudinally. Libraries were prepared by immunoSEQ multiplex PCR; TCRdb keeps only in-frame clonotypes and omits some of them. The sample lists more than 150,000 clones; roughly four fifths were seen once. J is TRBJ1-1 and V is TRBV18; D is perhaps TRBD1 (5 bases). This receptor was identified in an elderly woman with COVID-19, enrolled during active disease. Sequencing input: peripheral blood. CDR3 DNA sequence: TGTGCCAGCTCTTTTCCCAGGGCCACTGAAGCTTTCTTT. This codes for CASSFPRATEAFF.